A selection of T cell receptor beta chains follows, all from one sample in a study of cytomegalovirus exposure and HLA in healthy donors. The assay was immunoSEQ multiplex PCR, and TCRdb's table has in-frame clones only and misses some. Among around 140,000 clones listed, about four fifths were seen once. The sequenced sample was PBMCs. The source of these receptors is a man aged 35-49 years in good health and CMV-seronegative. CDR3s include the opening cysteine and the closing phenylalanine or tryptophan. The D gene is left open where the match is weak. Expanded clones are given a class, and other clones once, few, many or no size at all.

TRBV7-8	TRBD1	TRBJ1-4	NA	CASSLAGQGGEKLFF	TGTGCCAGCAGCTTAGCGGGACAGGGGGGGGAAAAACTGTTTTTT
TRBV4-3	TRBD1	TRBJ1-2	once	CASSPGQAGGYTF	TGCGCCAGCAGCCCCGGACAGGCTGGTGGCTACACCTTC
TRBV6-5	NA	TRBJ2-1	few	CASSSTAYNEQFF	TGTGCCAGCAGTTCGACAGCTTACAATGAGCAGTTCTTC
TRBV7-2	NA	TRBJ1-1	NA	CASSLDQVNTEAFF	TGTGCCAGCAGCTTAGATCAGGTGAACACTGAAGCTTTCTTT
TRBV4-1	TRBD1	TRBJ1-5	NA	CASSHRDRGPNQPQHF	TGCGCCAGCAGCCACAGGGACAGGGGTCCTAATCAGCCCCAGCATTTT
TRBV30	TRBD1	TRBJ1-3	NA	CAWSSMRGQGGNTIYF	TGTGCCTGGAGTAGTATGAGGGGGCAGGGTGGAAACACCATATATTTT
TRBV6-5	NA	TRBJ1-3	NA	CASSYGDFSGSTIYF	TGTGCCAGCAGTTACGGGGACTTCTCTGGAAGCACCATATATTTT
TRBV10-3	TRBD1	TRBJ1-1	few	CAITRTGNTEAFF	TGTGCCATCACCCGGACAGGGAACACTGAAGCTTTCTTT
TRBV7-3	TRBD1	TRBJ1-2	NA	CASRNRQGSGYTF	TGTGCCAGCAGAAATCGACAGGGCAGTGGCTACACCTTC
TRBV7-9	TRBD1	TRBJ2-6	NA	CASSQGQGGVPGANVLTF	TGTGCCAGCAGCCAGGGACAGGGGGGTGTACCTGGGGCCAACGTCCTGACTTTC
TRBV5-1	TRBD2	TRBJ2-2	NA	CASSLTGGLSTGELFF	TGCGCCAGCAGCTTAACGGGGGGGCTGAGCACCGGGGAGCTGTTTTTT
TRBV10-3	TRBD1	TRBJ1-1	NA	CATLTLQGQNTEAFF	TGTGCCACCTTGACGCTACAGGGGCAGAACACTGAAGCTTTCTTT
TRBV5-6	TRBD1	TRBJ1-2	NA	CASSHDRETDYGYTF	TGTGCCAGCAGCCATGACAGGGAAACGGACTATGGCTACACCTTC
TRBV10-1	NA	TRBJ1-1	NA	CASSESKILGRGAFF	TGCGCCAGCAGTGAGTCGAAGATTTTGGGACGGGGGGCTTTCTTT
TRBV7-9	TRBD1	TRBJ1-5	once	CASSPGQAPGPQHF	TGTGCCAGCAGCCCGGGACAGGCCCCTGGGCCCCAGCATTTT
TRBV19	TRBD2	TRBJ2-5	few	CASSIDRTSGGAETQYF	TGTGCCAGTAGTATAGACCGAACTAGCGGGGGGGCAGAGACCCAGTACTTC
TRBV4-1	NA	TRBJ2-3	NA	CASSQEGGPGRRSDTQYF	TGCGCCAGCAGCCAAGAGGGGGGACCAGGGAGACGTTCAGATACGCAGTATTTT
TRBV10-1	NA	TRBJ2-3	NA	CASGRSRDTQYF	TGCGCCAGCGGGAGGTCCAGGGATACGCAGTATTTT
TRBV19	NA	TRBJ1-2	NA	CASSGMDSDNYGYTF	TGTGCCAGTAGTGGGATGGACAGTGATAACTATGGCTACACCTTC
TRBV2	NA	TRBJ1-4	few	CASSEWEEKLFF	TGTGCCAGCAGTGAATGGGAGGAAAAACTGTTTTTT
TRBV5-4	TRBD2	TRBJ2-7	NA	CASTPSASGAYEQYF	TGTGCCAGCACCCCCTCGGCTAGCGGGGCCTACGAGCAGTACTTC
TRBV7-2	NA	TRBJ2-2	NA	CASSLQDTGELFF	TGTGCCAGCAGCTTACAGGATACCGGGGAGCTGTTTTTT
TRBV28	NA	TRBJ1-2	NA	CASITGAGGYTF	TGTGCCAGCATCACGGGAGCCGGCGGCTACACCTTC
TRBV5-1	NA	TRBJ1-1	NA	CASRKGGGTEAFF	TGCGCCAGCAGGAAGGGAGGAGGAACTGAAGCTTTCTTT
TRBV7-9	TRBD1	TRBJ1-6	NA	CASSSPRGTGDSYNSPLHF	TGTGCCAGCAGCTCCCCCCGGGGGACAGGGGACTCCTATAATTCACCCCTCCACTTT
TRBV7-2	TRBD2	TRBJ2-7	NA	CASSPQGTSLPFYEQYF	TGTGCCAGCAGCCCCCAAGGGACTAGCCTTCCATTCTACGAGCAGTACTTC
TRBV19	NA	TRBJ2-5	NA	CASSPRLSWVSETQYF	TGTGCCAGTAGTCCTAGACTATCCTGGGTATCAGAGACCCAGTACTTC
TRBV6-1	TRBD1	TRBJ2-5	NA	CASRVTGGIETQYF	TGTGCCAGCAGAGTGACAGGGGGTATAGAGACCCAGTACTTC
TRBV9	NA	TRBJ2-7	NA	CASSQTGLSYEQYF	TGTGCCAGCAGCCAAACCGGGTTATCCTACGAGCAGTACTTC
TRBV7-9	NA	TRBJ1-3	NA	CASSLVSGVLGYTIYF	TGTGCCAGCAGCTTAGTGTCAGGGGTTCTTGGTTACACCATATATTTT
TRBV12-5	TRBD1	TRBJ2-5	NA	CASGNRQGETQYF	TGTGCTAGTGGTAATCGACAGGGAGAGACCCAGTACTTC
TRBV27	NA	TRBJ1-1	NA	CASSLKESTEAFF	TGTGCCAGCAGTTTAAAAGAGAGCACTGAAGCTTTCTTT
TRBV2	NA	TRBJ2-7	NA	CASIGQSGEQYF	TGTGCCAGCATAGGACAGTCGGGAGAGCAGTACTTC
TRBV18	TRBD1	TRBJ1-1	NA	CASSLDRGTEAFF	TGTGCCAGCTCACTGGACAGGGGCACTGAAGCTTTCTTT
TRBV19	NA	TRBJ1-1	NA	CASNYRNTEAFF	TGTGCCAGTAATTATAGGAACACTGAAGCTTTCTTT
TRBV12-2	NA	TRBJ2-7	NA	CASRIPRTAYEQYF	TGTGCAAGTCGCATTCCGAGGACAGCCTACGAGCAGTACTTC
TRBV5-5	NA	TRBJ1-5	NA	CASSLEDRRGNQPQHF	TGTGCCAGCAGCCTCGAAGACAGGAGAGGCAATCAGCCCCAGCATTTT
TRBV6-1	NA	TRBJ1-6	few	CASTRTYNSPLHF	TGTGCCAGCACCAGGACCTATAATTCACCCCTCCACTTT
TRBV6-6	NA	TRBJ2-7	few	CASTPRGNYEQYF	TGTGCCAGCACACCCCGAGGGAACTACGAGCAGTACTTC
TRBV5-1	TRBD2	TRBJ2-7	few	CASSLAGGSNYEQYF	TGCGCCAGCAGCTTGGCGGGGGGGTCAAACTACGAGCAGTACTTC
TRBV5-1	TRBD2	TRBJ2-5	NA	CASSSAGGKETQYF	TGCGCCAGCAGCTCAGCGGGGGGGAAAGAGACCCAGTACTTC
TRBV28	NA	TRBJ1-2	NA	CASSSSGPGNYGYTF	TGTGCCAGCAGTTCGTCTGGGCCAGGGAACTATGGCTACACCTTC
TRBV9	NA	TRBJ2-3	NA	CASSVPPSHLATDTQYF	TGTGCCAGCAGCGTCCCCCCCAGCCACCTAGCCACAGATACGCAGTATTTT
TRBV6-5	TRBD2	TRBJ2-7	NA	CASSAGTSGGRHF	TGTGCCAGCAGTGCCGGGACTAGCGGGGGCCGGCACTTC
TRBV5-1	TRBD1	TRBJ1-4	NA	CASSQATGGNEKLFF	TGCGCCAGCAGCCAAGCAACAGGGGGAAATGAAAAACTGTTTTTT
TRBV6-4	NA	TRBJ1-6	NA	CASSEGQGNSPLHF	TGTGCCAGCAGTGAAGGGCAGGGGAATTCACCCCTCCACTTT
TRBV6-4	NA	TRBJ1-5	NA	CASSVGGGNQPQHF	TGTGCCAGCAGTGTTGGGGGGGGAAATCAGCCCCAGCATTTT
TRBV4-2	NA	TRBJ1-2	few	CASSQDQQATYGYTF	TGTGCCAGCAGCCAAGATCAACAGGCCACCTATGGCTACACCTTC
TRBV14	NA	TRBJ2-1	NA	CASSYDPPASSYNEQFF	TGTGCCAGCAGCTACGACCCGCCGGCTAGCTCCTACAATGAGCAGTTCTTC
TRBV5-1	TRBD2	TRBJ2-1	NA	CASSLTTGTRHNEQFF	TGCGCCAGCAGCTTGACGACCGGGACTAGGCACAATGAGCAGTTCTTC
TRBV25-1	NA	TRBJ1-4	NA	CASSEPGPEKLFF	TGTGCCAGCAGTGAGCCGGGTCCGGAAAAACTGTTTTTT
TRBV10-3	NA	TRBJ1-6	NA	CAISDGEGGSPLHF	TGTGCCATCAGCGACGGGGAGGGTGGTTCACCCCTCCACTTT
TRBV19	NA	TRBJ1-1	once	CASRESGGTNTEAFF	TGTGCCAGTAGGGAATCGGGGGGCACGAACACTGAAGCTTTCTTT
TRBV9	NA	TRBJ1-4	NA	CASREDGPLSRQATNEKLFF	TGTGCCAGCAGGGAAGACGGACCGCTCTCCCGACAGGCAACTAATGAAAAACTGTTTTTT
TRBV2	TRBD2	TRBJ2-5	NA	CASSYIAGGGETQYF	TGTGCCAGCAGTTATATAGCGGGGGGCGGGGAGACCCAGTACTTC
TRBV5-4	TRBD2	TRBJ2-5	once	CASSLSSGGRETQYF	TGTGCCAGCAGCTTGTCTAGCGGGGGGAGGGAGACCCAGTACTTC
TRBV11-2	NA	TRBJ1-2	NA	CASSLGRGYTF	TGTGCCAGCAGCTTAGGGCGGGGCTACACCTTC
TRBV30	NA	TRBJ2-7	NA	CAWSITPEQYF	TGTGCCTGGAGTATAACACCCGAGCAGTACTTC